The clone carrying this T cell receptor (beta chain) has only one observation. Its antigen is not known. This CDR3 region has 15 residues. The V gene end was trimmed by 2 bases and the J gene end by 0 bases; junction bases not matched to a gene: 4. Germline-derived CDR1 and CDR2 are SNHLY and FYNNEI. This sample was included in a study of OX40 agonist ivuxolimab in advanced cancers. The wider study: Hepatocellular carcinoma, melanoma, renal cell or head and neck cancer occurred in dose-escalation patients. Mean age approximately 59 years, range 23 to 79; roughly 82% male.

Study-wide points: Average numbers of expanded clones were greater in CD8+ T cells than in CD4+. At 0.1 to 3.0 mg/kg and by week 6, clonal expansion occurred in CD4+ and CD8+ blood T cells.

TCRdb's table, derived via immunoSEQ multiplex PCR, lists solely in-frame clones and lacks some. The sample comprises 72,000 or so clones, 84% of which are singletons, and 0.35% to 0.45% rests with the top ten. The sequence came from an adult with an advanced solid tumor such as melanoma, head and neck, liver or kidney cancer. The sample consisted of CD4+ or CD8+ T cells sorted from blood, taken in a trial of the OX40 agonist ivuxolimab. The chain combines TRBV2 with TRBJ2-7, with 7 bases aligning to TRBD2. DNA for the CDR3: TGTGCCAGCAGTGAAATAGCGGGCAGCTCCTACGAGCAGTACTTC. It yields the protein CASSEIAGSSYEQYF.